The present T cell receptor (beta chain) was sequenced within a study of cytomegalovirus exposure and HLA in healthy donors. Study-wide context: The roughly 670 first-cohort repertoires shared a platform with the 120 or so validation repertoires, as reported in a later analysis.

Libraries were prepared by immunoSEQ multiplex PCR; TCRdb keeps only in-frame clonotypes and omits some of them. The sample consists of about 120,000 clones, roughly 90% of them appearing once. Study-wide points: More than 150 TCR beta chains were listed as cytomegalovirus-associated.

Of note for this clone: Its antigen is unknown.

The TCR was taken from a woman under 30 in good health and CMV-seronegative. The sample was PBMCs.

The CDR3 sequence: CASSLETGAPYEQYF. CDR3 bases: TGTGCCAGCAGCTTAGAAACAGGGGCACCCTACGAGCAGTACTTC. The chain recombines TRBV11-1 with TRBJ2-7; TRBD1 matches 7 bases. CDR3 length: 15 amino acids. CDR1 SGHAT and CDR2 FQDESV come from the germline V gene (reference sequence). The ends lost 1 base at V and 2 bases at J; junction bases unmatched: 5.